This T cell receptor (beta chain) was sequenced in a study of technical replicates of blood from several donors. Germline V gene lookup returns CDR1 MNHEY and CDR2 SMNVEV (reference sequence). Trimming took 6 bases from V and 1 from J, leaving 14 bases between them. CDR3 length: 15 residues. Assay used: immunoSEQ multiplex PCR; TCRdb lists only in-frame clones, some missing. Of nearly 90,000 clones in the sample, more than 85% were seen once. This rearrangement joins TRBV27 to TRBJ2-3; D is possibly TRBD2 (5 bases). The specimen was T cells isolated from PBMCs. The clonotype comes from a human donor in good health. CDR3 bases: TGTGCCAGCAGCCGGGGAGTATCTGGCACAGATACGCAGTATTTT. Amino acids: CASSRGVSGTDTQYF.